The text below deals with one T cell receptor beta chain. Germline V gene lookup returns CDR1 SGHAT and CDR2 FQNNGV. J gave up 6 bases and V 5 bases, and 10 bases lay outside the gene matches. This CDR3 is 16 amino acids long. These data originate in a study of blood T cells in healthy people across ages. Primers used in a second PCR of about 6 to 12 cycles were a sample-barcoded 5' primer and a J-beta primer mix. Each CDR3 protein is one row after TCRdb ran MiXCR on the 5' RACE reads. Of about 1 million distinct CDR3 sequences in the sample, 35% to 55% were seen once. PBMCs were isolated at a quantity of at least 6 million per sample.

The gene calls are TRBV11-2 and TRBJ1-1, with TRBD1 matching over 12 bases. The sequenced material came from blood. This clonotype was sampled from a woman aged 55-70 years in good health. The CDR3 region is CASSLKMGQGASEAFF. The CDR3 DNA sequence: TGTGCCAGCAGCCTAAAGATGGGACAGGGGGCCTCTGAAGCTTTCTTT.